The T cell receptor (beta chain) described here comes from a study of beta chain features in type 1 diabetes. Expressed TCRB transcripts were sequenced because the isolated RNA had all been reverse transcribed beforehand. TCRdb's table, derived via immunoSEQ multiplex PCR, lists solely in-frame clones and lacks some. The data show 200,000 to 300,000 clones, around 21% seen once. With respect to this clone: Its target is unknown.

General study findings and limits: The study found moderately but significantly shorter TCRB CDR3s in all four CD4+ subsets of Type 1 diabetes patients. Researchers could not determine here whether HLA type influences TCRB rearrangement. The similarity of naive, central memory and Treg TCRB repertoires appeared greater among patients than among healthy donors. Type 1 diabetes patients showed fewer insertions and more deletions at VDJ junctions.

Based on CD45RO/CCR7/CD25/CD127/CD95/CD27, CD4+ regulatory, stem cell-like memory, naive and central memory cells were sorted. This TCR was recovered from a woman aged 40 to 50 with type 1 diabetes. Source material: naive CD4+ T cells from blood.

The CDR3 here is CAWSVPLGEQFF. The CDR3 region has the DNA TGTGCCTGGAGTGTACCCCTCGGTGAGCAGTTCTTC. The chain employs TRBV30 and TRBJ2-1; D is unresolved. CDR1 GTSNPN and CDR2 SVGIG come from the germline V gene (reference sequence). The CDR3 consists of 12 residues. V was shortened by 0 bases and J by 9 bases, with 9 bases between the two germline ends.